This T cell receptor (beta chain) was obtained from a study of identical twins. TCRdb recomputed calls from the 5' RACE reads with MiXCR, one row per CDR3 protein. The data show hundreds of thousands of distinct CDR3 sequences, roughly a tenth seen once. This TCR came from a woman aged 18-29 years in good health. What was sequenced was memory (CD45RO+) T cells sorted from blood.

The CDR3 is CASSLILIGTPIYSYNEQFF. For the CDR3, the DNA is TGTGCCAGCAGCTTAATATTGATTGGGACTCCAATTTACTCCTACAATGAGCAGTTCTTC. The chain uses TRBV7-3 and TRBJ2-1, with a possible D match to TRBD2 (6 bases). CDR1 SGHTA and CDR2 FQGTGA come from the germline V gene. The CDR3 consists of 20 residues. V lost 1 base to trimming and J lost 0 bases, with 22 bases between them.